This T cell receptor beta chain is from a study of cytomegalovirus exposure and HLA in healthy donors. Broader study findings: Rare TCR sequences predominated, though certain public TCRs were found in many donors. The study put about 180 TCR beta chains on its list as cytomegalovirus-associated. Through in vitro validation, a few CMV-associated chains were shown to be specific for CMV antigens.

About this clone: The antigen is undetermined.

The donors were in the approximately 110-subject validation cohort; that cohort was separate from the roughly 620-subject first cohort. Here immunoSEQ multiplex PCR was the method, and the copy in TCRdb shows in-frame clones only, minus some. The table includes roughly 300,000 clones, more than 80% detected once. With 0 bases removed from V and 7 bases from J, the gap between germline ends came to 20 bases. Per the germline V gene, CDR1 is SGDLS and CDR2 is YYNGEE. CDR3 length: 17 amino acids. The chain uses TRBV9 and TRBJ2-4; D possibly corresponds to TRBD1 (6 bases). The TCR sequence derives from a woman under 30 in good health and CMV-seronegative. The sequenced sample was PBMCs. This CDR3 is CASSVVPSDSGGNIQYF. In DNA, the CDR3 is TGTGCCAGCAGCGTAGTCCCTTCGGACAGTGGGGGCAACATTCAGTACTTC.